A single sample gave rise to the 23 T cell receptor beta chains below, sequenced in a study of blood T cell repertoires in COVID-19. Here immunoSEQ multiplex PCR was the method, and the copy in TCRdb shows in-frame clones only, minus some. Of about 140,000 clones in the sample, about 86% are singletons; the top ten hold roughly 4%. Sequences were obtained from peripheral blood. These receptors were obtained from a woman in her thirties or forties with acute or convalescent COVID-19.

Only one count was recorded for this clone. The rearrangement joins TRBV19 to TRBJ1-4; 7 positions agree with TRBD1. The CDR3 has 15 amino acids. Germline trimming cut 6 bases from V and 7 bases from J; bases unmatched to any gene: 11. Germline CDR1 and CDR2: LNHDA and SQIVND (reference sequence). CDR3 region: CASSLLQGIAEKLFF. CDR3 nucleotide sequence: TGTGCCAGTAGCCTCTTACAGGGGATAGCTGAAAAACTGTTTTTT.

CDR3 nucleotides: TGTGCCAGTAGTATATCCCCTCAGGCCTACGAGCAGTACTTC. It yields the protein CASSISPQAYEQYF. The chain couples TRBV19 to TRBJ2-7, with no clear D. This CDR3 comprises 14 residues. The V gene's germline CDR1 is LNHDA and CDR2 SQIVND (reference sequence). Trimming took 2 bases from V and 2 from J, leaving 10 bases between them.

The chain joins TRBV6-4 to TRBJ1-1; perhaps TRBD1 as D (5 bases). The CDR3 spans 13 residues. The V end lost 3 bases, the J end lost 0 bases, and 5 bases lay between the germline ends. From germline, CDR1 is MRHNA and CDR2 SNTAGT. In nucleotides, the CDR3 is TGTGCCAGCAGTGAGACAGTGAACACTGAAGCTTTCTTT. The encoded protein is CASSETVNTEAFF.

The chain has TRBV7-9 and TRBJ1-2, with D tentatively TRBD1 (5 bases). Germline CDR1 reads SEHNR; CDR2 reads FQNEAQ (reference sequence). The CDR3 is 13 amino acids. Deletions cut 5 bases from V and 3 bases from J, with 10 bases between. DNA for the CDR3: TGTGCCAGCAGCCGCAGGGAGGACTATGGCTACACCTTC. Its protein is CASSRREDYGYTF.

The V gene is TRBV7-2, the J gene TRBJ2-5; TRBD2 aligns across 8 bases. The CDR3 totals 16 residues. Per the germline V gene, CDR1 is SGHTA and CDR2 is FQGNSA. Trimming at V came to 6 bases and at J to 1 base, leaving 10 bases not matched to a gene. The CDR3 DNA reads as TGTGCCAGCAGTCCTCGGGCTAGCGGGTTCCAAGAGACCCAGTACTTC. Its translation: CASSPRASGFQETQYF.

The V and J genes are TRBV18 and TRBJ1-3; possible D gene TRBD1, 5 bases. CDR1 and CDR2 (germline): KGHSH, LQKENI. Deletions cut 1 base from V and 1 base from J, with 17 bases between. The CDR3 consists of 18 residues. CDR3 region: CASSPRSRQGSSGNTIYF. CDR3 bases: TGTGCCAGCTCACCACGATCGCGGCAGGGTTCGTCTGGAAACACCATATATTTT.

In this sample, this clone turned up once. The CDR3 here is CASSYEARGYTF. CDR3 nucleotide sequence: TGTGCCAGCAGTTACGAAGCGCGCGGCTACACCTTC. The chain employs TRBV6-2 or TRBV6-3 and TRBJ1-2; D remains unclear. This CDR3 comprises 12 residues. CDR1 and CDR2 from the germline V gene are MNHEY and SVGEGT. V dropped 2 bases and J dropped 8 bases, with 9 bases sitting between them.

The CDR3 sequence is CASSKGQEIYGYTF. CDR3 DNA sequence: TGTGCCAGCAGTAAGGGACAGGAAATCTATGGCTACACCTTC. The chain uses TRBV2 and TRBJ1-2; TRBD1 aligns across 8 bases. Germline CDR1 reads SNHLY; CDR2 reads FYNNEI. Losses at the gene ends were 5 bases for V and 4 bases for J; bases not matched to a gene: 6. The CDR3 has 14 amino acids.

The chain couples TRBV19 to TRBJ1-1, with D hard to call. The CDR3 extends over 15 amino acids. Germline-derived CDR1 and CDR2 are LNHDA and SQIVND (reference sequence). V was shortened by 7 bases and J by 4 bases, with 19 bases between the two germline ends. The CDR3 spells CASNPPGVFGTEAFF. In DNA form, the CDR3 reads TGTGCCAGTAATCCCCCCGGGGTCTTCGGCACTGAAGCTTTCTTT.

V and J are TRBV29-1 and TRBJ1-2, with TRBD1 identical over 7 bases. The CDR3 sequence is 13 residues long. V gave up 7 bases and J gave up 2 bases; unmatched junction bases: 7. From germline, CDR1 is SQVTM and CDR2 ANQGSEA. The CDR3 DNA reads TGCAGCGCTCGGGACAGTAGAAACTATGGCTACACCTTC. It codes for CSARDSRNYGYTF. Supplemented by reference TRBV29-1 and TRBJ1-2, the full variable domain reads SAVISQKPSRDICQRGTSLTIQCQVDSQVTMMFWYRQQPGQSLTLIATANQGSEATYESGFVIDKFPISRPNLTFSTLTVSNMSPEDSSIYLCSARDSRNYGYTFGSGTRLTVV.

J is TRBJ2-7 and V is TRBV9; 12 nucleotides match TRBD2. The CDR3 totals 18 residues. Germline CDR1 and CDR2: SGDLS and YYNGEE. V lost 4 bases to trimming and J lost 3 bases; unmatched junction nucleotides: 14. CDR3 DNA: TGTGCCAGCAGCCACGGCCTAGCGGGGGGGCCGACCCTCTACGAGCAGTACTTC. Amino acid sequence: CASSHGLAGGPTLYEQYF.

V is TRBV7-3 and J is TRBJ2-1, with 7 bases fitting TRBD1. From germline, CDR1 is SGHTA and CDR2 FQGTGA. V gave up 1 base and J gave up 2 bases; unmatched junction bases: 2. The CDR3 contains 15 residues. The CDR3 loop reads CASSLSRGTYNEQFF. CDR3 DNA sequence: TGTGCCAGCAGCTTAAGCAGGGGGACCTACAATGAGCAGTTCTTC.

This clone was observed once. V and J are TRBV11-3 and TRBJ2-7, with 10 nucleotides matching TRBD1. Germline lookup yields CDR1 SGHNT and CDR2 YENEEA. With 5 bases clipped from V and 0 bases from J, the junction kept 4 bases outside the gene matches. The CDR3 extends over 15 amino acids. The CDR3 reads CASSTGQGDSYEQYF. The CDR3 DNA follows: TGTGCCAGCAGCACCGGACAGGGGGACTCCTACGAGCAGTACTTC.

The chain is built from TRBV18 and TRBJ1-1; the D is unclear. Germline loops: CDR1 KGHSH, CDR2 LQKENI. The CDR3 is 16 amino acids. V was trimmed by 3 bases and J by 8 bases, leaving 22 bases between them. The CDR3 spells CASSPAINDEAYEAFF. The CDR3 DNA is TGTGCCAGCTCACCCGCGATTAACGACGAGGCTTACGAAGCTTTCTTT.

The sample holds one count of this clone. V gene TRBV6-5 combines with J gene TRBJ2-1; D is ambiguous. This CDR3 is 13 amino acids long. The V end lost 0 bases, the J end lost 9 bases, and 9 bases lay between the germline ends. Germline CDR1 reads MNHEY; CDR2 reads SVGAGI. The CDR3 bases are TGTGCCAGCAGTTACTCGAGAGGCCGTGAGCAGTTCTTC. Translation gives CASSYSRGREQFF.

The rearrangement links TRBV28 to TRBJ1-2; TRBD1 is a possible D gene (6 bases). In germline, CDR1 is MDHEN, CDR2 SYDVKM. The CDR3 covers 14 residues. The V and J ends lost 2 bases and 4 bases respectively, with 11 bases between them. This chain's CDR3 is CASSLPRGSYGYTF. The CDR3 DNA reads TGTGCCAGCAGTTTACCTAGGGGGTCCTATGGCTACACCTTC.

The chain uses TRBV3-1 (or the pseudogene TRBV3-2) and TRBJ1-2; D is perhaps TRBD1 (6 bases). CDR3 length: 15 residues. V was cut by 0 bases and J by 6 bases, with 14 bases left in between. The V gene's germline CDR1 is LGHDT and CDR2 YNNKEL (reference sequence). The CDR3 spells CASSQDQGRADGYTF. The CDR3 DNA sequence: TGTGCCAGCAGCCAAGATCAGGGGCGTGCGGATGGCTACACCTTC.

The J gene is TRBJ1-6, the V gene TRBV7-9; D is ambiguous. The CDR3 is 16 residues long. V gave up 2 bases and J gave up 10 bases, with 18 bases separating them. Germline V gives CDR1 SEHNR, CDR2 FQNEAQ (reference sequence). CDR3 in amino acids: CASSLTGMVPGSPLHF. The CDR3 DNA follows: TGTGCCAGCAGCTTAACGGGTATGGTTCCGGGATCACCCCTCCACTTT.

The count of this clone is one. The rearrangement joins TRBV5-1 to TRBJ2-1; 13 nucleotides agree with TRBD2. Trimming cost V 2 bases and J 7 bases; bases outside gene matches: 6. The CDR3 contains 16 residues. The germline CDR1 and CDR2 sequences are SGHRS and YFSETQ. CDR3 residues: CASSFRLAGGGNEQFF. CDR3 coding DNA: TGCGCCAGCAGCTTCCGACTAGCGGGAGGTGGGAATGAGCAGTTCTTC.

The V and J genes are TRBV7-5 and TRBJ2-3; the table calls TRBD1, which could not be checked here. TRBV7-5 is tagged as a pseudogene. This CDR3 region has 16 residues. CDR3 loop: CVRSSRRDISTDTQYF. CDR3 bases: TGTGTCAGAAGCTCCCGCCGGGACATCAGCACAGATACGCAGTATTTT.

The chain joins TRBV19 to TRBJ2-7, with 9 bases matching TRBD2. Per the germline V gene, CDR1 is LNHDA and CDR2 is SQIVND (reference sequence). The ends lost 5 bases at V and 4 bases at J; junction bases unmatched: 9. CDR3 length: 15 amino acids. The CDR3 region is CASSEGGTSRYEQYF. As DNA, the CDR3 is TGTGCCAGTAGTGAGGGGGGGACTAGCAGGTACGAGCAGTACTTC.

The V gene is TRBV7-8, the J gene TRBJ1-1, with a tentative D call TRBD1 (5 bases). The V gene lost 1 base and the J gene lost 4 bases, with 13 bases spanning the gap. From germline, CDR1 is SGHVS and CDR2 FQNEAQ. The CDR3 totals 15 residues. The CDR3 DNA reads as TGTGCCAGCAGCTTAGGGGGGACTGCGGGCACTGAAGCTTTCTTT. Translated: CASSLGGTAGTEAFF.

The V gene is TRBV28, the J gene TRBJ1-4, with D perhaps matching TRBD1 (5 bases). The CDR3 loop spans 15 amino acids. Per germline, CDR1 MDHEN and CDR2 SYDVKM. V lost 7 bases and J 3 bases, leaving 15 bases between the germline ends. The DNA of the CDR3 is TGTGCCAGCATCCAGGGCGGGGCGTCTAATGAAAAACTGTTTTTT. Residues: CASIQGGASNEKLFF.